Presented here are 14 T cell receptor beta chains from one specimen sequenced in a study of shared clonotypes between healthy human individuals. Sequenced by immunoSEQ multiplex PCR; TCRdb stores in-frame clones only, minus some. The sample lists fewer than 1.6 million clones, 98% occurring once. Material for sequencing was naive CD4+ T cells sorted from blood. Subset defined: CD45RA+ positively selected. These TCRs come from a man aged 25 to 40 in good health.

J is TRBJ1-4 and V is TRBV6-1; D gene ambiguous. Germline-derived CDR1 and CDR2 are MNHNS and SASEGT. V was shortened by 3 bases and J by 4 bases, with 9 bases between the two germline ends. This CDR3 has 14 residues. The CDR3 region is CASSDPPHNEKLFF. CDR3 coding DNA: TGTGCCAGCAGTGACCCGCCTCATAATGAAAAACTGTTTTTT.

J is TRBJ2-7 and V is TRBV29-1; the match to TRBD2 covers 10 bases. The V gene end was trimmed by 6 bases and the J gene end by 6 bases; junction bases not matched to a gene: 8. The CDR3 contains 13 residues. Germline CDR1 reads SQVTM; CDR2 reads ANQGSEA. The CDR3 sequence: CSVGEASGGEQYF. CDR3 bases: TGCAGCGTCGGGGAGGCTAGCGGGGGCGAGCAGTACTTC.

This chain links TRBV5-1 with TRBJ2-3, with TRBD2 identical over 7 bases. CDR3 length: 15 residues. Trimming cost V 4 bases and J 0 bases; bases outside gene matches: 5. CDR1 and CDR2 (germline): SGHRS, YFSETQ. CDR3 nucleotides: TGCGCCAGCAGCCTGGGACTACCTAGCACAGATACGCAGTATTTT. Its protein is CASSLGLPSTDTQYF.

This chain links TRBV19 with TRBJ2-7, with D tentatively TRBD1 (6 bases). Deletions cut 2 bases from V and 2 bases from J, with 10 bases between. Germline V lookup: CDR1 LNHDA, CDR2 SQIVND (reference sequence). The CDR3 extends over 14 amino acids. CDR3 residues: CASSIPGETYEQYF. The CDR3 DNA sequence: TGTGCCAGTAGTATACCAGGGGAGACCTACGAGCAGTACTTC.

DNA of the CDR3: TGTGCCAGCAGTGCTTGGGGGGCTTCCCGGGAACTGTTTTTT. It is translated as CASSAWGASRELFF. This chain connects TRBV2 to TRBJ1-4, with D possibly being TRBD1 (6 bases). Per the germline V gene, CDR1 is SNHLY and CDR2 is FYNNEI. V lost 4 bases, J lost 12 bases, and 18 bases lay in between. The CDR3 covers 14 residues.

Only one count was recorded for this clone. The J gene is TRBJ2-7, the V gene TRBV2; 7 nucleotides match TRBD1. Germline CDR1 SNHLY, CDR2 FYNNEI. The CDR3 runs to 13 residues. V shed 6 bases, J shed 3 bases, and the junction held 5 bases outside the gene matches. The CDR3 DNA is TGTGCCAGCAGGCCAGACAGGGACTACGAGCAGTACTTC. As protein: CASRPDRDYEQYF.

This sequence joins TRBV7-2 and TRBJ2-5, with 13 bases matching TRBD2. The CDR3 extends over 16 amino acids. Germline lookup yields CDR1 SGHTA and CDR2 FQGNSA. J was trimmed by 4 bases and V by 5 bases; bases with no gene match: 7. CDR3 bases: TGTGCCAGCAGCACGGGACTAGCGGGACTGGGAGAGACCCAGTACTTC. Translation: CASSTGLAGLGETQYF.

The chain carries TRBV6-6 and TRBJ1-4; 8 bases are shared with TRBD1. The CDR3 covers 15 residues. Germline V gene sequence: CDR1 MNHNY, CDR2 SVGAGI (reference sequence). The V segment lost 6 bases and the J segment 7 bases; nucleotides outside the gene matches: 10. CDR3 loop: CASSIKGQASEKLFF. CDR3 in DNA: TGTGCCAGCAGCATAAAGGGACAGGCGAGTGAAAAACTGTTTTTT.

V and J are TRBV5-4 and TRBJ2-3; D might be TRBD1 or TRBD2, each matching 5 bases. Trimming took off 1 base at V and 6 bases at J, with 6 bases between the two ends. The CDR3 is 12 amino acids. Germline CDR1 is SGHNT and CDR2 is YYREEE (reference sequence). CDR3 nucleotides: TGTGCCAGCAGCTTGTGGGGGGATACGCAGTATTTT. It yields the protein CASSLWGDTQYF. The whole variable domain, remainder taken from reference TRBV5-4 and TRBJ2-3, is ETGVTQSPTHLIKTRGQQVTLRCSSQSGHNTVSWYQQALGQGPQFIFQYYREEENGRGNFPPRFSGLQFPNYSSELNVNALELDDSALYLCASSLWGDTQYFGPGTRLTVL.

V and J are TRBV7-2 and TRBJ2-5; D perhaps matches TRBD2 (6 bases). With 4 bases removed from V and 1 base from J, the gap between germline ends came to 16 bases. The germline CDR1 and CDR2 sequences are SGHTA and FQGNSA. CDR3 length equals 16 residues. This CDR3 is CASSSHGVAAQETQYF. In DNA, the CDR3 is TGTGCCAGCAGCTCCCATGGGGTAGCGGCCCAAGAGACCCAGTACTTC. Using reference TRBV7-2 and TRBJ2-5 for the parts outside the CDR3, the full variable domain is GAGVSQSPSNKVTEKGKDVELRCDPISGHTALYWYRQSLGQGLEFLIYFQGNSAPDKSGLPSDRFSAERTGGSVSTLTIQRTQQEDSAVYLCASSSHGVAAQETQYFGPGTRLLVL.

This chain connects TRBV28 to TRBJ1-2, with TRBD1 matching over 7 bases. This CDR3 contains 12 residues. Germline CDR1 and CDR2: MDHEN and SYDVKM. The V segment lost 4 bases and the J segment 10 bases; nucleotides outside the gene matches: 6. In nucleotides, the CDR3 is TGTGCCAGCAGTTCTAATACAGGGGACTACACCTTC. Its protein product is CASSSNTGDYTF.

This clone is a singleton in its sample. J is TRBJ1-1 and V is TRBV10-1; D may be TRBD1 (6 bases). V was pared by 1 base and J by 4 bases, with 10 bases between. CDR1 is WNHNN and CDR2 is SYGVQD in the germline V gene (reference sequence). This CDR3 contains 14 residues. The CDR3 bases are TGCGCCAGCAGTGAGTGGCAGGGGAGCACTGAAGCTTTCTTT. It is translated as CASSEWQGSTEAFF.

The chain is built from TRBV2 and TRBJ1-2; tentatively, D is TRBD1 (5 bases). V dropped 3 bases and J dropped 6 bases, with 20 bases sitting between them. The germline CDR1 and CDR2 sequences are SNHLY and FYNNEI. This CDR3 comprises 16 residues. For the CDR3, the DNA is TGTGCCAGCAGTGAGTCGAGATTGGCAGGGATGGATGGCTACACCTTC. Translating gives CASSESRLAGMDGYTF. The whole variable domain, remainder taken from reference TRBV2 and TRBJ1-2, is EPEVTQTPSHQVTQMGQEVILRCVPISNHLYFYWYRQILGQKVEFLVSFYNNEISEKSEIFDDQFSVERPDGSNFTLKIRSTKLEDSAMYFCASSESRLAGMDGYTFGSGTRLTVV.

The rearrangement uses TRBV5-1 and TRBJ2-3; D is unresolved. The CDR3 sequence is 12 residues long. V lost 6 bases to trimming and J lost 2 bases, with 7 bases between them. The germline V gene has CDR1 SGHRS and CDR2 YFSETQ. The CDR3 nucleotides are TGCGCCAGCACCTTCAACACAGATACGCAGTATTTT. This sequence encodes CASTFNTDTQYF.